The 12 T cell receptor beta chains reported below all come from one sample, sequenced in a study of cytomegalovirus exposure and HLA in healthy donors. 13 Jbeta primers and 60 Vbeta primers were used for the PCR. Measured with immunoSEQ multiplex PCR; TCRdb has only the in-frame clones, and not every one. Its listing shows tens of thousands of clones. The sequenced sample consisted of PBMCs. These receptors came from a man between 60 and 70 years old in good health and CMV-seropositive.

The chain uses TRBV29-1 and TRBJ2-1; no reliable D call. Trimming stripped 6 bases from V and 5 bases from J, with 5 bases between. Germline values: CDR1 SQVTM, CDR2 ANQGSEA. This CDR3 comprises 10 residues. This CDR3 is CSVSNNEQFF. DNA of the CDR3: TGCAGCGTAAGCAACAATGAGCAGTTCTTC.

The rearrangement links TRBV27 to TRBJ2-7; 9 bases align to TRBD1. CDR1 is MNHEY, CDR2 SMNVEV, per germline (reference sequence). V trimming: 5 bases; J trimming: 3 bases; junction bases outside the gene matches: 14. This CDR3 spans 17 amino acids. In DNA form, the CDR3 reads TGTGCCAGCAGTACCCCTTTTCCGGGACAGGGCCACTACGAGCAGTACTTC. Translation: CASSTPFPGQGHYEQYF.

The chain employs TRBV5-6 and TRBJ2-7, with D possibly being TRBD2 (5 bases). The CDR3 spans 14 residues. Trimming shortened V by 2 bases and J by 0 bases, and 9 bases separated the two germline ends. Per germline, CDR1 SGHDT and CDR2 YYEEEE. This CDR3 reads CASSFGLASYEQYF. CDR3 nucleotides: TGTGCCAGCAGCTTCGGACTGGCCTCCTACGAGCAGTACTTC.

The rearrangement joins TRBV29-1 to TRBJ2-1, with D perhaps matching TRBD1 (6 bases). V lost 5 bases and J 3 bases, leaving 11 bases between the germline ends. Germline V lookup: CDR1 SQVTM, CDR2 ANQGSEA. The CDR3 has 13 residues. The CDR3 is CSVSPTGYNEQFF. The CDR3 DNA reads as TGCAGCGTTTCCCCGACAGGCTACAATGAGCAGTTCTTC.

The chain is built from TRBV7-2 and TRBJ2-7; TRBD2 matches 7 bases. Per the germline V gene, CDR1 is SGHTA and CDR2 is FQGNSA. Trimming at V came to 1 base and at J to 7 bases, leaving 10 bases not matched to a gene. The CDR3 runs 15 residues. For the CDR3, the DNA is TGTGCCAGCAGCTTAGGGACGGGAGGAGGTCGAGAGCAGTACTTC. Residues: CASSLGTGGGREQYF.

As for this clone: The DNA is omitted, as the CDR3 cannot be located on it reliably, and the CDR3 follows TCRdb's listing. The chain carries TRBV15 and TRBJ2-3; the D call of TRBD2 is as the table states it, not checked on the DNA. The V gene's germline CDR1 is LNHNV and CDR2 YYDKDF (reference sequence). The CDR3 length is 14 residues, termini included. The CDR3 here is CATSRDFGEDTQYF.

This chain joins TRBV5-1 and TRBJ2-7, with a possible D match to TRBD1 (5 bases). V lost 0 bases and J 0 bases, leaving 7 bases between the germline ends. This CDR3 is built from 14 residues. CDR1 SGHRS and CDR2 YFSETQ come from the germline V gene. This chain's CDR3 is CASSLDRSSYEQYF. The CDR3 DNA sequence: TGCGCCAGCAGCTTGGACAGGAGCTCCTACGAGCAGTACTTC.

The V gene is TRBV28, the J gene TRBJ2-5; 7 nucleotides match TRBD1. V lost 4 bases, J lost 0 bases, and 5 bases stayed unmatched. The CDR3 has 15 residues. The germline gives CDR1 MDHEN, CDR2 SYDVKM. The DNA of the CDR3 is TGTGCCAGCAGTTCCCCGGGACAGCACCAAGAGACCCAGTACTTC. Amino acid sequence: CASSSPGQHQETQYF.

As DNA, the CDR3 is TGTGCCAGCAGGGACTACAGGGGGCGCGCAGCTTTCTTT. Translated: CASRDYRGRAAFF. This chain joins TRBV13 and TRBJ1-1; TRBD1 matches at 9 bases. V was clipped by 6 bases and J by 10 bases; unmatched bases: 9. The CDR3 totals 13 residues. Looked up from germline, CDR1 is PRHDT and CDR2 is FYEKMQ (reference sequence).

The V and J genes are TRBV5-8 and TRBJ2-5, with 8 bases that match TRBD1. The CDR3 is made up of 15 amino acids. Trimming took 4 bases from V and 1 from J; bases not matched to a gene: 6. Germline V lookup: CDR1 SGHTS, CDR2 YDEGEE. DNA of the CDR3: TGTGCCAGCAGCACGGACAGGGTACTCCAAGAGACCCAGTACTTC. Translated: CASSTDRVLQETQYF.

The V call is TRBV10-2, the J call TRBJ2-1; 10 bases align to TRBD2. The CDR3 loop spans 16 amino acids. The V gene end was trimmed by 2 bases and the J gene end by 9 bases; junction bases not matched to a gene: 10. Germline V gene lookup returns CDR1 WSHSY and CDR2 SAAADI. The CDR3 region has the DNA TGCGCCAGCAGTGAGCAATTAGCGGGAGGATGGGGTGAGCAGTTCTTC. This codes for CASSEQLAGGWGEQFF.

The V call is TRBV29-1, the J call TRBJ1-2; a possible D gene is TRBD1 (6 bases). V gave up 6 bases and J gave up 0 bases, with 14 bases separating them. Germline CDR1 reads SQVTM; CDR2 reads ANQGSEA. The CDR3 is 14 residues long. The chain's CDR3 is CSVADRIANYGYTF. CDR3 in DNA: TGCAGCGTGGCCGACAGGATAGCTAACTATGGCTACACCTTC. Using reference TRBV29-1 and TRBJ1-2 for the parts outside the CDR3, the full variable domain is SAVISQKPSRDICQRGTSLTIQCQVDSQVTMMFWYRQQPGQSLTLIATANQGSEATYESGFVIDKFPISRPNLTFSTLTVSNMSPEDSSIYLCSVADRIANYGYTFGSGTRLTVV.